Listed below are T cell receptor beta chains from one sample, sequenced in a study of blood T cells in healthy people across ages. TCRdb re-called the 5' RACE reads with MiXCR, one entry per CDR3 protein. In the table there are over 600,000 distinct CDR3 sequences, about half of which are singletons. Sequencing was done on a sample of blood. The receptors shown here come from an older man in good health. Both conserved end residues are part of each CDR3. D genes are given only for firm matches. Expanded clones get a size class; other rows say once, few or many, or leave the size out.

j_call	v_call	clone_size	d_call	cdr3_aa	cdr3_nt
TRBJ2-1	TRBV4-3	NA	NA	CASSQDQLGTGNEQFF	TGCGCCAGCAGCCAAGATCAACTGGGGACGGGGAATGAGCAGTTCTTC
TRBJ2-3	TRBV20-1	NA	TRBD2	CSAQMGAGEDDTQYF	TGCAGTGCCCAAATGGGAGCGGGGGAGGACGATACGCAGTATTTT
TRBJ1-4	TRBV20-1	NA	NA	CSAPDRSSGTNEKLFF	TGCAGTGCTCCCGACAGGTCCTCGGGGACTAATGAAAAACTGTTTTTT
TRBJ1-2	TRBV10-3	NA	TRBD1	CAISVGTGGAYGYTF	TGTGCCATCAGTGTCGGGACAGGGGGAGCCTATGGCTACACCTTC
TRBJ2-3	TRBV2	NA	NA	CASRLTAPDTQYF	TGTGCCAGCAGGTTGACGGCGCCAGATACGCAGTATTTT
TRBJ2-5	TRBV7-9	NA	TRBD2	CASSLWREDAETQYF	TGTGCCAGCAGCTTATGGCGGGAGGATGCAGAGACCCAGTACTTC
TRBJ2-5	TRBV20-1	NA	TRBD1	CSARARDRGLKETQYF	TGCAGTGCTAGAGCCCGGGACAGGGGTTTGAAAGAGACCCAGTACTTC
TRBJ2-2	TRBV7-2	NA	NA	CASNPPSTGELFF	TGTGCCAGCAACCCGCCTAGCACCGGGGAGCTGTTTTTT
TRBJ2-7	TRBV13	NA	TRBD2	CASSFSSGRAIEQYF	TGTGCCAGCAGCTTTTCTAGCGGGAGGGCCATCGAGCAGTACTTC
TRBJ2-7	TRBV7-9	NA	NA	CAGSLAGSSYEQYF	TGTGCCGGCAGCTTAGCAGGGAGCTCCTACGAGCAGTACTTC
TRBJ2-7	TRBV10-2	NA	NA	CASQNGYEQYF	TGCGCCAGCCAGAACGGGTACGAGCAGTACTTC
TRBJ2-5	TRBV6-2/TRBV6-3	few	NA	CASTEQGWETQYF	TGTGCCAGCACGGAACAGGGTTGGGAGACCCAGTACTTC
TRBJ2-5	TRBV12-3/TRBV12-4	NA	TRBD2	CASSPPRGGLEQYF	TGTGCCAGCAGCCCCCCCCGCGGGGGGCTGGAGCAGTACTTC
TRBJ2-7	TRBV7-2	few	TRBD2	CASSLLGASGSVGYEQYF	TGTGCCAGCAGCTTACTGGGGGCCAGCGGGAGCGTCGGATACGAGCAGTACTTC
TRBJ2-5	TRBV7-2	NA	NA	CASADGRRETQYF	TGTGCCAGCGCAGACGGGAGACGAGAGACCCAGTACTTC
TRBJ2-5	TRBV4-2	few	NA	CASSQLFGEETQYF	TGTGCCAGCAGCCAACTCTTTGGGGAGGAGACCCAGTACTTC
TRBJ1-2	TRBV28	NA	TRBD1	CASKTGGAWGYTF	TGTGCCAGCAAAACAGGGGGCGCTTGGGGCTACACCTTC
TRBJ1-1	TRBV5-1	NA	NA	CASSLARTGNTEAFF	TGCGCCAGCAGCTTGGCTCGGACGGGGAACACTGAAGCTTTCTTT
TRBJ2-7	TRBV10-3	once	NA	CAIGDGSSHEQYF	TGTGCCATCGGGGACGGGAGCTCCCACGAGCAGTACTTC
TRBJ2-5	TRBV28	few	TRBD2	CASSLPRGGTQETQYF	TGTGCCAGCAGTTTGCCTCGGGGAGGGACCCAAGAGACCCAGTACTTC
TRBJ2-1	TRBV2	NA	NA	CASSVQGNNEQFF	TGTGCCAGCAGTGTGCAGGGGAACAATGAGCAGTTCTTC
TRBJ2-7	TRBV7-9	many	NA	CASSWGAGSYEQYF	TGTGCCAGCAGCTGGGGGGCGGGATCCTACGAGCAGTACTTC
TRBJ2-2	TRBV30	NA	NA	CAWSRGRGGELFF	TGTGCCTGGAGTCGAGGGCGGGGCGGGGAGCTGTTTTTT
TRBJ2-5	TRBV4-2	NA	NA	CASSQGGQGRETQYF	TGTGCCAGCAGCCAGGGAGGCCAAGGCCGGGAGACCCAGTACTTC
TRBJ2-5	TRBV6-5	NA	NA	CASSYTRDGETQYF	TGTGCCAGCAGTTACACAAGAGATGGGGAGACCCAGTACTTC
TRBJ1-1	TRBV6-1	few	NA	CASSEAGLTEAFF	TGTGCCAGCAGTGAAGCAGGTCTCACTGAAGCTTTCTTT
TRBJ2-1	TRBV4-3	NA	TRBD2	CASSQVGGGRARKRGYNEQFF	TGCGCCAGCAGCCAAGTCGGCGGCGGGAGGGCCAGGAAGAGAGGGTACAATGAGCAGTTCTTC
TRBJ2-5	TRBV28	NA	TRBD2	CASTPILLADYQETQYF	TGTGCCAGCACCCCCATCTTACTAGCGGACTACCAAGAGACCCAGTACTTC
TRBJ2-7	TRBV20-1	NA	TRBD1	CSLPRDRVFYEQYF	TGCAGTTTGCCTAGAGACAGGGTTTTCTACGAGCAGTACTTC
TRBJ2-1	TRBV29-1	many	NA	CSVEEGGNEQFF	TGCAGCGTTGAGGAGGGGGGCAATGAGCAGTTCTTC
TRBJ2-7	TRBV7-2	NA	NA	CASSAGLSYEQYF	TGTGCCAGCAGCGCGGGACTCTCCTACGAGCAGTACTTC
TRBJ2-1	TRBV14	NA	NA	CASSQDRVQETQFF	TGTGCCAGCAGCCAAGACAGGGTTCAAGAGACCCAGTTCTTC
TRBJ2-5	TRBV11-2	NA	TRBD1	CASSLGQGAGNEQYF	TGTGCCAGCAGCTTAGGACAGGGGGCCGGAAATGAGCAGTACTTC
TRBJ2-7	TRBV7-2	few	TRBD2	CASSLQREFCEQYF	TGTGCCAGCAGCTTACAGCGGGAGTTCTGCGAGCAGTACTTC
TRBJ2-7	TRBV4-1	NA	TRBD2	CASSQVSGGAYEQYF	TGCGCCAGCAGCCAAGTAAGCGGGGGGGCTTACGAGCAGTACTTC
TRBJ1-5	TRBV29-1	many	NA	CSAQSGGGQPQHF	TGCAGCGCCCAGAGCGGGGGCGGGCAGCCCCAGCATTTT
TRBJ2-5	TRBV28	few	TRBD2	CASSSHSGPKETQYF	TGTGCCAGCAGTTCTCATAGCGGGCCCAAAGAGACCCAGTACTTC
TRBJ2-1	TRBV28	NA	NA	CASSAQLGEVNEQFF	TGTGCCAGCAGTGCCCAATTGGGAGAAGTCAATGAGCAGTTCTTC
TRBJ2-5	TRBV20-1	few	TRBD2	CSATLAGGPQETQYF	TGCAGTGCAACCCTAGCGGGAGGGCCCCAAGAGACCCAGTACTTC
TRBJ1-6	TRBV20-1	NA	NA	CSASPDRAGDSPLHF	TGCAGTGCTAGCCCCGACCGGGCAGGGGATTCACCCCTCCACTTT
TRBJ2-2	TRBV2	many	TRBD1	CASSRDRVDTGELFF	TGTGCCAGCAGTCGGGACAGGGTGGACACCGGGGAGCTGTTTTTT
TRBJ2-3	TRBV6-6	NA	TRBD1	CASSSPYAGTGTDTQYF	TGTGCCAGCAGTTCACCCTACGCCGGGACAGGCACAGATACGCAGTATTTT
TRBJ2-5	TRBV6-5	NA	NA	CASSYSASGVGETQYF	TGTGCCAGCAGTTACTCGGCGTCAGGGGTAGGAGAGACCCAGTACTTC
TRBJ2-5	TRBV27	few	TRBD1	CASSLGQGSGQETQYF	TGTGCCAGCAGTCTCGGACAGGGATCGGGCCAAGAGACCCAGTACTTC